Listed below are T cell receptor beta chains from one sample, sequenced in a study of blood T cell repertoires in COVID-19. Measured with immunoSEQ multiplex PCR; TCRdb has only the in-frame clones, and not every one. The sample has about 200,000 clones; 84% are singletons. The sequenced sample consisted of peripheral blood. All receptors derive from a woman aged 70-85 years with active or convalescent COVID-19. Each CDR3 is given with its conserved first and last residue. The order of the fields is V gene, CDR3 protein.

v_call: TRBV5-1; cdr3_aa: CASTKGRTSPSRGNEQFF
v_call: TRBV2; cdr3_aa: CASSLQGADYNEQFF
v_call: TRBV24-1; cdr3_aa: CATSDLGTGGSGNTIYF
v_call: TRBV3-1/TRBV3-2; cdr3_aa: CASSQDSGITGELFF
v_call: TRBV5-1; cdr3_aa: CASSLTGQHYNEQFF
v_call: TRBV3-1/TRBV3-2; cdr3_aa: CASSRTSGSDEQFF
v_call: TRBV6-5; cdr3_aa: CASSYSNSGNTIYF
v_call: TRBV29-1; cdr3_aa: CSVVRGGPTYGYTF
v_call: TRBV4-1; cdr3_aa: CASSQELVDRGGGYTF
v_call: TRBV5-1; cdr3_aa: CASSLYAGERETQYF
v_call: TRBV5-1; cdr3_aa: CASSLAPDTQYF
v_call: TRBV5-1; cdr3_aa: CASSLATGPMNTEAFF
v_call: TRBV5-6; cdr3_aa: CASSLGLAGYNEQFF
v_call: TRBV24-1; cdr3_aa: CATSRGSYNEQFF
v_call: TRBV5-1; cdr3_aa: CASSHSGRPENEQYF
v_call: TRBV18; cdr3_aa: CASSPDRGTEKLFF
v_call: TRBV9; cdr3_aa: CASSVVVSGSANEQFF
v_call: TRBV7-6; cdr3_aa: CASSSEVEQFF
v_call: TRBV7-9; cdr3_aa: CASSGSSVSTDTQYF
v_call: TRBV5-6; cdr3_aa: CASSLSAGNEQFF
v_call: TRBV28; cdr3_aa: CASSLWSPDEQFF
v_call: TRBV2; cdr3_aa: CASRRRAGTYNEQFF
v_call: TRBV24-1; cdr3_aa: CATSDSTGTGSSYNEQFF
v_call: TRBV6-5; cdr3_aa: CASSPEGANYGYTF
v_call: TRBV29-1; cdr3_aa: CSVGTSGRTEQFF
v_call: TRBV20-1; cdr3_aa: CSASWTPDTEAFF
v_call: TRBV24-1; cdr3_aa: CATSDPRQRTYEQYF
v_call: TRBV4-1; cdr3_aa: CASSQDSGGRNTIYF
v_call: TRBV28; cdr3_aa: CASKGSGRSVEQFF
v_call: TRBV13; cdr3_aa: CASSLQRYNTEAFF
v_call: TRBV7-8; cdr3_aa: CASSLARASGRAQYF
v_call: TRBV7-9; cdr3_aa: CASSLLGWEKNENEQFF
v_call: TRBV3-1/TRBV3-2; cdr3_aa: CASISSGRARETQYF
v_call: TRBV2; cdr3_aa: CASSEAPGLNEQFF
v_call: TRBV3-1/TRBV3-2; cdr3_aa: CASSQDPREQYF
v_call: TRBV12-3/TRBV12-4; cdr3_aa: CASSPGGALSAFF
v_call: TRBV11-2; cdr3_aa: CASSLAYEQFF
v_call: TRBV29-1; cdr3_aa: CSVGVGRGNGELFF
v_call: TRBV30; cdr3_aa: CAWSVKDRGPYNSPLHF
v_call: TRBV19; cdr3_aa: CASSIQAGSETQYF
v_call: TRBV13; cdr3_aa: CASSLPANYGYTF
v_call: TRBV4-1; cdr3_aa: CAIGGGGGELFF
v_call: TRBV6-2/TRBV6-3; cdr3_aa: CASSYHSRGPNTEAFF